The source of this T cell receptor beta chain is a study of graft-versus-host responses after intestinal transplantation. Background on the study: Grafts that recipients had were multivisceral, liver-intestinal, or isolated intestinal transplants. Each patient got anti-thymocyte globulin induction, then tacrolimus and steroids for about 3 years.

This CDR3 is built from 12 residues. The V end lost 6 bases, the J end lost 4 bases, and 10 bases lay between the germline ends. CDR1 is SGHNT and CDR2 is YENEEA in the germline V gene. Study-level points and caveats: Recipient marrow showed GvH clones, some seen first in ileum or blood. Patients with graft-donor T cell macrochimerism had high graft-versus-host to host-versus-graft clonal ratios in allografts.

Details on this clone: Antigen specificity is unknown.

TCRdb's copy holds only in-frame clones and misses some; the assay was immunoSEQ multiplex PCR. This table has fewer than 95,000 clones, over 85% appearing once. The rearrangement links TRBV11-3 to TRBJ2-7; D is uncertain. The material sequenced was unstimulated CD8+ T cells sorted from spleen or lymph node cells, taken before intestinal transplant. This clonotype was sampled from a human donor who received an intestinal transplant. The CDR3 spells CASSSSFYEQYF. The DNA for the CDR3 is TGTGCCAGCAGTTCGTCTTTTTACGAGCAGTACTTC.